Included here is one T cell receptor (beta chain) sequence, with context. The V and J ends lost 7 bases and 0 bases respectively, with 13 bases between them. This CDR3 is 14 amino acids long. From germline, CDR1 is GTSNPN and CDR2 SVGIG (reference sequence). This entry comes from a study of Ad26.COV2.S vaccination and SARS-CoV-2 variants. Study-wide context: Donor got 5x10^10 or 1x10^11 viral particles of Ad26.COV2.S.

Assay: immunoSEQ multiplex PCR; the TCRdb copy retains only in-frame clones and omits some. The sample holds approximately 500,000 clones, 70% to 90% seen once. Treatment indicated: around 19 received Ad26.COV2.S at low or high dose, single or two shots; roughly five received placebo; per-sample allocation not given. It was on day 63 after the first vaccine or placebo injection that samples were taken. This receptor was identified in a person between 18 and 60 years old who received the Ad26.COV2.S COVID-19 vaccine or a placebo. Sequences were derived from peripheral blood, sampled in a trial of Ad26.COV2.S vaccine versus placebo. The chain joins TRBV30 to TRBJ2-1; D uncertain. This CDR3 reads CALTPLRSYNEQFF. For the CDR3, the DNA is TGTGCCTTGACCCCACTCCGCTCCTACAATGAGCAGTTCTTC.